The clone carrying this T cell receptor (beta chain) was seen ten or more times. This entry belongs to a study of Graves' ophthalmopathy and Graves' hyperthyroidism. V lost 4 bases, J lost 0 bases, and 10 bases lay in between. This CDR3 has 15 amino acids. Looked up from germline, CDR1 is SNHLY and CDR2 is FYNNEI. Scientists amplified the TCR beta CDR3 regions from RNA transcripts. HTBI-primed RT-PCR formed the first round, and a multiplex PCR formed the second. TCRdb reprocessed the multiplex PCR reads with MiXCR, giving one entry per CDR3 protein. This repertoire shows more than 300,000 distinct CDR3 sequences, approximately 18% found once; its top ten account for 2.4%.

This chain links TRBV2 with TRBJ1-3; D is uncertain. The sequenced sample was peripheral blood. The source is an adult woman with stable Graves' hyperthyroidism. The CDR3 DNA sequence: TGTGCCAGCAGTGGGGAGGCGGCCTCTGGAAACACCATATATTTT. It specifies CASSGEAASGNTIYF.